The source of this TCR beta chain is a study of regulatory T cells in long-lasting Graves disease. This clonotype was detected many times. The antigen is not known. Sequencing libraries for TCR beta were prepared with iRepertoire HTBI primers and Arm-PCR of CDR3 regions. MiXCR was run by TCRdb on the multiplex PCR reads, yielding one entry per CDR3 protein. The sample shows approximately 690,000 distinct CDR3 sequences, 25% to 35% of them seen only once. Study-level points and caveats: The TCR repertoire of persistent Graves' patients was less diverse than that of newly diagnosed ones. Persistent disease showed a preference for TRBV28, TRBJ1-2 and TRBJ2-5. Persistent patients had more shared public clonotypes (about 2,800) than new patients (about 970).

Trimming took 6 bases from V and 2 from J; bases not matched to a gene: 5. The CDR3 length is 15 residues. In germline, CDR1 is SNHLY, CDR2 FYNNEI. Specified time point: persistent/refractory GD, antithyroid drugs over 5 years with positive TRAb. RNA isolated from PBMCs was used to make the TCR library. Roughly 10 milliliters of peripheral blood were drawn into EDTA tubes. The sequence was collected from a female donor with Graves disease. The gene calls are TRBV2 and TRBJ2-7, with 12 bases matching TRBD1. The material sequenced was peripheral blood mononuclear cells (PBMCs), taken when the disease was refractory, from a patient treated with antithyroid drugs. The CDR3 DNA is TGTGCCAGCAGCGCGGGGGACAGGGGGCCCTACGAGCAGTACTTC. Translating gives CASSAGDRGPYEQYF.